This T cell receptor beta chain was recovered during a study of T cell repertoires in cytomegalovirus infection. Study-wide background: Both recently identified HLA-C-restricted and well-studied HLA-B-restricted CMV epitopes were used in the study. Public TCR beta signatures were indicative of both CMV infection and a matching HLA type.

Via MiXCR, TCRdb re-called the reads, giving one row per CDR3 protein. Here the sample spans under 850,000 distinct CDR3 sequences, 33% being singletons. There are 16 residues in the CDR3. With 5 bases removed from V and 9 bases from J, the gap between germline ends came to 23 bases. Germline-derived CDR1 and CDR2 are SGHTA and FQGNSA. This clonotype occurred many times. Its antigen is not known. The TCR sequence derives from a human donor in good health (CMV status not recorded). Some clones in this sample may be carry-over from other donors' samples. The sequencing here drew on cultured PBMCs, taken from culture after CMV antigen stimulation. This chain links TRBV7-2 with TRBJ2-1, with D perhaps TRBD1 or TRBD2 (5 bases each). CDR3 loop: CASSPTPGQVDSEQFF. The DNA of the CDR3 is TGTGCCAGCAGCCCAACCCCGGGGCAGGTTGATAGTGAGCAGTTCTTC.